This TCR beta chain was retrieved from a study of identical twins. Broader study findings: Among out-of-frame alpha sequences shared by twins, low generation probability occurred in excess. A lower insertion count was a feature of abundant cord blood beta clonotypes, with no such feature in memory repertoires.

Germline loops: CDR1 SGHKS, CDR2 YYEKEE (reference sequence). The V and J ends lost 1 base and 0 bases, in that order; junction bases with no gene match: 4. The CDR3 contains 16 residues. A universal primer site was added by template switching, and unique molecular identifiers were carried by the cDNA. TCRdb ran MiXCR on the 5' RACE reads and lists one entry per CDR3 protein. The sample includes some 590,000 distinct CDR3 sequences, 7.5% to 10% of them seen just once. This clonotype has just a few counts. The antigen is undetermined. The same data also went into a second study, on yellow fever vaccine responses in identical twins. That study reports: Reportedly, the response of twins' T cells to the vaccine seemed partly convergent, partly personalized.

The sample comprised PBMCs. The clonotype comes from a woman aged 18-29 years in good health. The chain uses TRBV5-5 and TRBJ2-1; TRBD1 matches 7 bases. The CDR3 DNA sequence: TGTGCCAGCAGCTTGTCGGACAGGAGCTCCTACAATGAGCAGTTCTTC. Encoded protein: CASSLSDRSSYNEQFF. The full variable domain, with the rest looked up from reference TRBV5-5 and TRBJ2-1, is DAGVTQSPTHLIKTRGQQVTLRCSPISGHKSVSWYQQVLGQGPQFIFQYYEKEERGRGNFPDRFSARQFPNYSSELNVNALLLGDSALYLCASSLSDRSSYNEQFFGPGTRLTVL.